This TCR beta chain stems from a study of blood T cell repertoires in COVID-19. TCRdb's copy holds only in-frame clones and misses some; the assay was immunoSEQ multiplex PCR. The sample carries over 200,000 clones, around 93% recorded once. This CDR3 comprises 15 residues. Germline CDR1 is SGHTA and CDR2 is FQGTGA. Unmatched junction bases numbered 6, after V lost 0 bases and J lost 5 bases. The receptor comes from a human donor in a cohort exposed to, infected with or recovered from COVID-19 (not recorded which). The donor label of this sample is uncertain. What was sequenced was PBMCs or T cells enriched from blood (not recorded which). The V and J genes are TRBV7-3 and TRBJ2-7, with TRBD1 matching over 8 bases. CDR3: CASSLTPDRDHEQYF. CDR3 nucleotides: TGTGCCAGCAGCTTAACTCCGGACAGGGACCACGAGCAGTACTTC.